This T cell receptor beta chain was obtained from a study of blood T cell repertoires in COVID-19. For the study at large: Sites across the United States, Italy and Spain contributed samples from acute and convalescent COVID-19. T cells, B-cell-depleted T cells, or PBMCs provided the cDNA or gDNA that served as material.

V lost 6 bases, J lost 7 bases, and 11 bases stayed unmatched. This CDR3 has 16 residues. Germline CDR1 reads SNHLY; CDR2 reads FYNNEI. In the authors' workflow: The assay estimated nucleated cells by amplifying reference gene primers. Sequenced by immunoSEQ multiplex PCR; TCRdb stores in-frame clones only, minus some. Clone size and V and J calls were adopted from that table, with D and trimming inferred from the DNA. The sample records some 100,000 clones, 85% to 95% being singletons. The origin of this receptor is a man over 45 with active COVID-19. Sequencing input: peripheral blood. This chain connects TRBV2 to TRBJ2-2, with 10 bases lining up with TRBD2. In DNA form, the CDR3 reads TGTGCCAGCAGGGAGGGGCTAGCGGGAGTCGGCGGGGAGCTGTTTTTT. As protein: CASREGLAGVGGELFF.